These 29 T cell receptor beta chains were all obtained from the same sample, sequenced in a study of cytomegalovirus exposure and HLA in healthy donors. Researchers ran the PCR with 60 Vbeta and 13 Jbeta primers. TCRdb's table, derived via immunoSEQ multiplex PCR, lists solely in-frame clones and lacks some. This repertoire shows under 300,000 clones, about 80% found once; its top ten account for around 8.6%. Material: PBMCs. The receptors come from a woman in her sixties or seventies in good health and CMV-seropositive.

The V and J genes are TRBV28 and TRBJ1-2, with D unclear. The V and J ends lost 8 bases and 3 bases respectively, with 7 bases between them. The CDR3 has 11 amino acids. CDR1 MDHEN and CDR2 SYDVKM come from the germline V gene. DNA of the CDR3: TGTGCCAGCGGTCGAGACTATGGCTACACCTTC. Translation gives CASGRDYGYTF.

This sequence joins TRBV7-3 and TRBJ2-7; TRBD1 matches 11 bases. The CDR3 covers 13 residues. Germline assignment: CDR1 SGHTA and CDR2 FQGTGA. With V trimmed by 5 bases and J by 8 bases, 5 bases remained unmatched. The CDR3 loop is CASSMDRGLQQYF. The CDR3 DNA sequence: TGTGCCAGCAGCATGGACAGGGGGCTTCAGCAGTACTTC.

The CDR3 region has the DNA TGTGCCAGCAGCGCCCGAAGTTTGGGACCGGGACAGGGAGCCTACGAGCAGTACTTC. It yields the protein CASSARSLGPGQGAYEQYF. The J gene is TRBJ2-7, the V gene TRBV28; TRBD1 matches at 9 bases. Germline V gene sequence: CDR1 MDHEN, CDR2 SYDVKM. After removal of 6 bases from V and 2 bases from J, the junction contained 20 bases not matched to a gene. This CDR3 contains 19 residues. The entire variable domain, with the rest obtained from reference TRBV28 and TRBJ2-7, is as follows: DVKVTQSSRYLVKRTGEKVFLECVQDMDHENMFWYRQDPGLGLRLIYFSYDVKMKEKGDIPEGYSVSREKKERFSLILESASTNQTSMYLCASSARSLGPGQGAYEQYFGPGTRLTVT.

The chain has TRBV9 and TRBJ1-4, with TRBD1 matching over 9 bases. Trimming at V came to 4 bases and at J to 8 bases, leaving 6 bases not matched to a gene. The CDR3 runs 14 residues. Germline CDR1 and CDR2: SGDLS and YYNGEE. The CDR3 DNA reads TGTGCCAGCAGCCCCCGGACAGGGGAAGAAAAACTGTTTTTT. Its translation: CASSPRTGEEKLFF.

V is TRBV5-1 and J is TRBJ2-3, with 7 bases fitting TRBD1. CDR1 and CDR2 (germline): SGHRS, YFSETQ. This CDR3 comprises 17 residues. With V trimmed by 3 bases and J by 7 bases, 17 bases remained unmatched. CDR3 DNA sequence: TGCGCCAGCAGCTCAGAGGGACCGGGACAGAGGGCAAATACGCAGTATTTT. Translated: CASSSEGPGQRANTQYF.

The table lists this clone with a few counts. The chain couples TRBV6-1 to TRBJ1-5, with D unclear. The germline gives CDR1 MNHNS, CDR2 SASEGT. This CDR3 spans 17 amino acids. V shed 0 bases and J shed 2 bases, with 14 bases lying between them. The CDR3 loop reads CASSEATYRAGNQPQHF. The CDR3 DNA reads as TGTGCCAGCAGTGAAGCCACATACCGAGCGGGCAATCAGCCCCAGCATTTT.

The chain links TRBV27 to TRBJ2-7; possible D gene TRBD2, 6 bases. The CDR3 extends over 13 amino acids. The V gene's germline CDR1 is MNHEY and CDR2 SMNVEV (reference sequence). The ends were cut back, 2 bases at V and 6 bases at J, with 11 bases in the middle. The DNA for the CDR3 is TGTGCCAGCAGTTTACGGTCCGGGGGCGAGCAGTACTTC. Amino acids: CASSLRSGGEQYF.

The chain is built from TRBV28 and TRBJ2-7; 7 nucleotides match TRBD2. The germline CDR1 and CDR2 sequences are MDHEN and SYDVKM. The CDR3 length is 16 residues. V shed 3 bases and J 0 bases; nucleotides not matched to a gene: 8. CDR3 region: CASSFAREVSSYEQYF. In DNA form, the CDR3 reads TGTGCCAGCAGTTTCGCCCGGGAGGTTAGCTCCTACGAGCAGTACTTC.

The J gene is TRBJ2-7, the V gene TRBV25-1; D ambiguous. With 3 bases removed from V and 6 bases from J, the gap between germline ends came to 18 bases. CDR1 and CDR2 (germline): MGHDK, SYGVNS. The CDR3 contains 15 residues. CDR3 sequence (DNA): TGTGCCAGCAGTGACCTCTCGGAGTTATGGCCCGAGCAGTACTTC. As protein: CASSDLSELWPEQYF.

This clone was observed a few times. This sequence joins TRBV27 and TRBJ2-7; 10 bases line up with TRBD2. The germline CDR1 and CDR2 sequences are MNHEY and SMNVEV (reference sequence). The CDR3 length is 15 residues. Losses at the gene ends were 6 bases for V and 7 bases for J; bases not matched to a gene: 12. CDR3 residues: CASSLPGLARVEQYF. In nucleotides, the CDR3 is TGTGCCAGCAGCCTCCCGGGACTAGCGAGGGTAGAGCAGTACTTC.

The CDR3 reads CASRGTGGDEQYF. The CDR3 coding sequence is TGTGCCAGCAGAGGTACAGGGGGCGACGAGCAGTACTTC. This chain connects TRBV6-6 to TRBJ2-7; 9 bases are a match to TRBD1. This CDR3 is built from 13 residues. The trim removed 6 bases at V and 5 bases at J, leaving 5 bases unmatched. The germline V gene has CDR1 MNHNY and CDR2 SVGAGI (reference sequence).

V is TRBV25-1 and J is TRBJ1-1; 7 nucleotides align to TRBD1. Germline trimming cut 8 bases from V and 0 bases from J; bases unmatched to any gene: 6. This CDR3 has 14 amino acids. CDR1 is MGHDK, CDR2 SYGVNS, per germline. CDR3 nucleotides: TGTGCCAGCGGAGGACAGGCCATGAACACTGAAGCTTTCTTT. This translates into CASGGQAMNTEAFF.

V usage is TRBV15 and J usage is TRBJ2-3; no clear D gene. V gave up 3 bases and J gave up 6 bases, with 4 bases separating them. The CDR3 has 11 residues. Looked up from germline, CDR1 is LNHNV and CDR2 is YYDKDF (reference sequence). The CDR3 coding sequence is TGTGCCACCAGCAGGAGGGATACGCAGTATTTT. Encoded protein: CATSRRDTQYF.

The CDR3 loop is CAIMQGSSGANVLTF. For the CDR3, the DNA is TGTGCCATCATGCAGGGTTCGTCCGGGGCCAACGTCCTGACTTTC. V gene TRBV10-3 combines with J gene TRBJ2-6; D perhaps matches TRBD1 (5 bases). This CDR3 spans 15 amino acids. V shed 7 bases and J shed 4 bases, with 14 bases lying between them. Germline V gene data show CDR1 as ENHRY and CDR2 as SYGVKD.

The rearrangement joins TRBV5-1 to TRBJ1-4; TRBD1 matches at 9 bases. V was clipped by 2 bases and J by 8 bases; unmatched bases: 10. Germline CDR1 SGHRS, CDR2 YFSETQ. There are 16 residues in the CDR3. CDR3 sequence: CASSFTIQGAREKLFF. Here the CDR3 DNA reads TGCGCCAGCAGCTTTACGATACAGGGGGCAAGAGAAAAACTGTTTTTT.

The CDR3 DNA reads TGTGCCTGGAGTTCCGCCTCCTACGAGCAGTACTTC. This translates into CAWSSASYEQYF. The chain joins TRBV30 to TRBJ2-5; D unresolved. The end of the DNA aligns better with TRBJ2-7, so the J call may be wrong. The CDR3 is 12 residues long. Germline CDR1 reads GTSNPN; CDR2 reads SVGIG (reference sequence).

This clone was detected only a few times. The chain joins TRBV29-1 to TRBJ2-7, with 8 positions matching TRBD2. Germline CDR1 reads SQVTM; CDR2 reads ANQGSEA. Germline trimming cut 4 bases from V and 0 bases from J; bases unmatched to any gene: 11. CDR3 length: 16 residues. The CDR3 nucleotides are TGCAGCGTTGCCGGCCCCGGGGGGGGCGTCTCCTACGAGCAGTACTTC. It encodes CSVAGPGGGVSYEQYF.

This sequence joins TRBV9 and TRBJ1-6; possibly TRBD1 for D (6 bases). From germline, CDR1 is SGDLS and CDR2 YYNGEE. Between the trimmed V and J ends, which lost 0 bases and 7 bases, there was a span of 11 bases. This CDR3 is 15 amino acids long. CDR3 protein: CASSVEGGLNSPLHF. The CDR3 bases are TGTGCCAGCAGCGTAGAGGGGGGGCTGAATTCACCCCTCCACTTT.

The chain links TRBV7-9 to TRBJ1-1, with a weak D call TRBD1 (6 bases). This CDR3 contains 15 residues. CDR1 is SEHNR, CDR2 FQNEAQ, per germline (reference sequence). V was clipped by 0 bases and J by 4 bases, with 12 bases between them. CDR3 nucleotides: TGTGCCAGCAGCTTAGCAGGGGGTAAATTCACTGAAGCTTTCTTT. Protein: CASSLAGGKFTEAFF.

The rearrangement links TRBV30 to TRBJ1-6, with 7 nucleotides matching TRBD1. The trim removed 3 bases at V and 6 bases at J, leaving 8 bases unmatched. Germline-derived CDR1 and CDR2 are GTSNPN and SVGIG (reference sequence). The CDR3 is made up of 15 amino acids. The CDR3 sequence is CAWSVTGARNSPLHF. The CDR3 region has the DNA TGTGCCTGGAGCGTAACAGGGGCGCGTAATTCACCCCTCCACTTT. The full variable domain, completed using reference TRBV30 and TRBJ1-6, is SQTIHQWPATLVQPVGSPLSLECTVEGTSNPNLYWYRQAAGRGLQLLFYSVGIGQISSEVPQNLSASRPQDRQFILSSKKLLLSDSGFYLCAWSVTGARNSPLHFGNGTRLTVT.

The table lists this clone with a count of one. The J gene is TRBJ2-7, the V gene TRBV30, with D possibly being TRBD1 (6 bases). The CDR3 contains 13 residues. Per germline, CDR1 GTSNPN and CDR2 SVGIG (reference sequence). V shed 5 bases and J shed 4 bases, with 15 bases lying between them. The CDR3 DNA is TGTGCCTGGTCCTCGCTAGGGGGTTACGAGCAGTACTTC. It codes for CAWSSLGGYEQYF.

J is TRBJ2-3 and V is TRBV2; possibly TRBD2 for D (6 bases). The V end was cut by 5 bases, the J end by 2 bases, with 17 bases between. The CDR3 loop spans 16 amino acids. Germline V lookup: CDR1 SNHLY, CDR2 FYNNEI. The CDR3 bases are TGTGCCAGCAGTCAGAGACCTAGCGTTCACACAGATACGCAGTATTTT. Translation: CASSQRPSVHTDTQYF. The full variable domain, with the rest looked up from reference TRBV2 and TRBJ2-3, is EPEVTQTPSHQVTQMGQEVILRCVPISNHLYFYWYRQILGQKVEFLVSFYNNEISEKSEIFDDQFSVERPDGSNFTLKIRSTKLEDSAMYFCASSQRPSVHTDTQYFGPGTRLTVL.

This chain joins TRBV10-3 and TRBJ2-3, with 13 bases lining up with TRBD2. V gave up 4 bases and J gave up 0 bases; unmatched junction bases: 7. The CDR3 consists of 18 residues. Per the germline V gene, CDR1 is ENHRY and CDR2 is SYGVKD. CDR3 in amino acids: CAISAGTSGATSTDTQYF. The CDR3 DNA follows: TGTGCCATCAGTGCCGGGACTAGCGGGGCCACTAGCACAGATACGCAGTATTTT.

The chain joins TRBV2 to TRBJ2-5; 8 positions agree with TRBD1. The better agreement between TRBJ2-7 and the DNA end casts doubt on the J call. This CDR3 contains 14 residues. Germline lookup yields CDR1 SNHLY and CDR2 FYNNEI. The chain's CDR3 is CARDRGSGVHEQYF. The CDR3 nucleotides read TGTGCCAGAGACAGGGGTTCGGGGGTCCACGAGCAGTACTTC.

Here the CDR3 reads CASRGDRTGELFF. Written as DNA, the CDR3 is TGTGCCAGCAGAGGAGATAGGACCGGGGAGCTGTTTTTT. The chain has TRBV2 and TRBJ2-2; D gene unclear. Germline CDR1 SNHLY, CDR2 FYNNEI. The V and J ends lost 6 bases and 5 bases respectively, with 10 bases between them. This CDR3 contains 13 residues.

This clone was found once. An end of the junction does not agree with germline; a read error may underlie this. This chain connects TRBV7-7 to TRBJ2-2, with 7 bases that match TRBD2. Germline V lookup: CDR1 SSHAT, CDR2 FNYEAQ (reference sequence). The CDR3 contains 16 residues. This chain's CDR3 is CASTPREGGNTGELFF. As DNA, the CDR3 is TGTGCTAGCACTCCCAGGGAGGGAGGGAACACCGGGGAGCTGTTTTTT. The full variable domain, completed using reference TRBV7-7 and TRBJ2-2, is GAGVSQSPRYKVTKRGQDVTLRCDPISSHATLYWYQQALGQGPEFLTYFNYEAQPDKSGLPSDRFSAERPEGSISTLTIQRTEQRDSAMYRCASTPREGGNTGELFFGEGSRLTVL.

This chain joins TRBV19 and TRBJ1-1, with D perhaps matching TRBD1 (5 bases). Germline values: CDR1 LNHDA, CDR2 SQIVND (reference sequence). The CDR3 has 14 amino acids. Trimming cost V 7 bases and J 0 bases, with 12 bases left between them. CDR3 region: CASKGAALNTEAFF. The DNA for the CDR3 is TGTGCCAGTAAAGGGGCCGCTCTGAACACTGAAGCTTTCTTT.

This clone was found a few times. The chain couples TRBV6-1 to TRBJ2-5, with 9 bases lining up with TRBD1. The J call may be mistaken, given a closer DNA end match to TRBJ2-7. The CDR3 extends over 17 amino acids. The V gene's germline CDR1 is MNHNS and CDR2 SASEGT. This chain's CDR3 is CASSELITGTGPYEQYF. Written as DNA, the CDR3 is TGTGCCAGCAGTGAACTGATAACCGGGACAGGGCCCTACGAGCAGTACTTC.

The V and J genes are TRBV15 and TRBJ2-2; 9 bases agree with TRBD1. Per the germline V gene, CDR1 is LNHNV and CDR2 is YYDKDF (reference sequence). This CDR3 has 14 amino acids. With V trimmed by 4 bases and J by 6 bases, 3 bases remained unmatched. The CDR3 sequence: CATSKDRGSGELFF. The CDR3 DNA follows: TGTGCCACCAGCAAAGACAGGGGGTCCGGGGAGCTGTTTTTT.